This record looks at one T cell receptor beta chain sequence and its context. Generated by immunoSEQ multiplex PCR, the TCRdb table keeps only in-frame clones and is missing some. The top ten hold about 0.01% of the sample, which has fewer than 700,000 clones, approximately 90% seen once. The CDR3 extends over 13 amino acids. V was trimmed by 4 bases and J by 1 base, leaving 8 bases between them. Germline V lookup: CDR1 SGHNT, CDR2 YYREEE (reference sequence). The source of the sample is a study of shared T cell receptors in the human thymus. In addition, the sample was reused for a study of human thymus T cells.

The rearrangement joins TRBV5-4 to TRBJ1-2; D is ambiguous. The sequence came from a boy under three years old with a congenital heart defect. Sequencing was performed on thymocytes. Here the CDR3 reads CASSLLLNYGYTF. Written as DNA, the CDR3 is TGTGCCAGCAGCCTCCTACTTAACTATGGCTACACCTTC.